The source of this T cell receptor beta chain is a study of cytomegalovirus exposure and HLA in healthy donors. The CDR3 length is 13 residues. Deletions cut 7 bases from V and 2 bases from J, with 12 bases between. Germline V lookup: CDR1 MDHEN, CDR2 SYDVKM. The PCR contained 60 Vbeta and 13 Jbeta primers. The method was immunoSEQ multiplex PCR; TCRdb's version includes in-frame clones alone and lacks a portion of them. Seen here are roughly 100,000 clones, roughly three quarters observed once, and the top ten hold approximately 1.7%. The chain is built from TRBV28 and TRBJ2-7; D gene ambiguous. The TCR was taken from a woman in her forties in good health and CMV-seronegative. Sequencing input: PBMCs. The CDR3 sequence: CASTRELTYEQYF. CDR3 coding DNA: TGTGCCAGCACTAGAGAACTCACCTACGAGCAGTACTTC.